This TCR beta chain comes out of a study of CD8+ T cells in alopecia areata. Whole-study results and caveats: Higher clonality was seen in lesional scalp than in normal scalp, especially in alopecia totalis/universalis. Sequencing of scalp samples also captures resident alphabeta T cells of normal skin.

The CDR3 sequence is 13 residues long. Germline CDR1 and CDR2: SGHNT and YYREEE (reference sequence). The ends were cut back, 1 base at V and 3 bases at J, with 8 bases in the middle. PBMCs were stained for CD3, CD4 and CD8, and CD4+ and CD8+ T cells were sorted. RNA was isolated and reverse transcribed to cDNA, the sequencing template. Assay: immunoSEQ multiplex PCR; the TCRdb copy retains only in-frame clones and omits some. The sample includes roughly 100,000 clones, roughly 50% seen only once; the top ten take roughly 8.8%. Notes on this clone: What it binds is unknown.

Sequencing input: CD4+ T cells sorted from blood. This sequence was found in a human donor in good health. The chain carries TRBV5-4 and TRBJ2-7, with D perhaps matching TRBD1 (6 bases). The CDR3 loop is CASSLWTDYEQYF. CDR3 bases: TGTGCCAGCAGCTTGTGGACAGACTACGAGCAGTACTTC.